The T cell receptor (beta chain) under discussion was sequenced for a study of blood T cells in healthy people across ages. The CDR3 sequence is 16 residues long. CDR1 and CDR2 (germline): WNHNN, SYGVQD (reference sequence). Trimming left V 3 bases short and J 3 bases short, with 16 bases between. A second 7 to 11 cycle PCR used barcoded and J-beta primers. TCRdb processed the 5' RACE reads anew with MiXCR; each CDR3 protein has one entry. The sample gives roughly 800,000 distinct CDR3 sequences, roughly 24% of which show up once; about 3% is in the top ten. This same sample was also taken into another study, of T cells of mothers and their children. From that report: Whatever RNA was extracted went entirely into cDNA synthesis, at about 1.5 ug per 15 ul.

Sample: blood. The TCR was taken from a boy between 10 and 17 years old in good health. The chain joins TRBV10-1 to TRBJ2-3; either TRBD1 or TRBD2 may supply D (5 bases each). The DNA of the CDR3 is TGCGCCAGCAGTGATTCCCGGGGCGCTCGGACAGATACGCAGTATTTT. This translates into CASSDSRGARTDTQYF.